This TCR beta chain came from a study of shared clonotypes between healthy human individuals. Those who donated, Caucasian adults without exception, all lived in Nashville, Tennessee. The genomic DNA of each subset was split evenly across several immunoSEQ plates. Measured with immunoSEQ multiplex PCR; TCRdb has only the in-frame clones, and not every one. The sample includes millions of clones, 90% to 95% of them seen just once. The CDR3 extends over 15 amino acids. Germline CDR1 reads SGHNT; CDR2 reads YENEEA. The V end lost 5 bases, the J end lost 0 bases, and 12 bases lay between the germline ends. Study-level results: Even with large depth, rarefaction showed that sorted-subset sequencing was incomplete.

Details on this clone: Antigen unknown.

The sequenced material came from naive CD4+ T cells sorted from blood. Subset of the sample: CD45RA+ positively selected. The V call is TRBV11-3, the J call TRBJ2-3, with D perhaps matching TRBD1 or TRBD2 (6 bases each). This TCR was sampled from a man aged 18 to 29 in good health. CDR3 amino acids: CASSPGARSTDTQYF. The DNA of the CDR3 is TGTGCCAGCAGCCCGGGGGCGCGTAGCACAGATACGCAGTATTTT.